The sequence of this T cell receptor (beta chain) was determined in a study of T cells after yellow fever vaccination. About the research overall: SMART-Seq v4 Ultra Low Input prepared the low-cell-number fractions.

Points from the study as a whole: Subsequent booster samples again held most clones from primary vaccination (roughly 96% CD4, just under 90% CD8). Across the CD4 and CD8 compartments, a small share of clonotypes was present in both.

This clonotype was seen a few times. Its antigen is unidentified. For TCR, cDNA came from 5'RACE template switching, which added a universal primer site and UMIs. TCRdb used MiXCR to reprocess the 5' RACE reads, holding one entry per CDR3 protein. The sample lists 340,000 or so distinct CDR3 sequences; around 13% were seen once. This CDR3 region has 13 residues. V lost 6 bases and J lost 2, with 8 bases in between. Germline V gives CDR1 SEHNR, CDR2 FQNEAQ (reference sequence). The chain employs TRBV7-9 and TRBJ1-5; no reliable D call. The specimen was CD4+ T cells sorted from PBMCs, collected 15 days after the yellow fever booster vaccination. The sequence came from a man between 18 and 29 years old who received the YFV17D yellow fever vaccine. The CDR3 DNA reads as TGTGCCAGCAGTGGGTGGGGCAATCAGCCCCAGCATTTT. Its translation is CASSGWGNQPQHF.